The present T cell receptor (beta chain) was sequenced within a study of T-cell memory formation after mild COVID-19. Study outcomes and limitations: Some clones that responded were present in memory (sampled pre-infection), which suggests cross-reactive memory joined.

V lost 1 base to trimming and J lost 6 bases; unmatched junction nucleotides: 8. Germline CDR1 SGHVS, CDR2 FNYEAQ. The CDR3 sequence is 17 residues long. TCRdb passed the 5' RACE reads through MiXCR, listing each CDR3 protein once. This sample has about 470,000 distinct CDR3 sequences; 18% occur once, and the top ten carry 9% to 15%. A few counts support this clonotype. The antigen is not known. The source of this sequence is an adult woman who had mild COVID-19 (a few samples of this study predate the infection). Cell type and time point are not known. V usage is TRBV7-6 and J usage is TRBJ2-3; 12 bases map to TRBD2. Specimen: PBMCs or a T cell subset sorted from them (not recorded which). CDR3 DNA: TGTGCCAGCAGCTTAGAAGGTCTAGCGGGGGGGCTTGATACGCAGTATTTT. It translates to CASSLEGLAGGLDTQYF.